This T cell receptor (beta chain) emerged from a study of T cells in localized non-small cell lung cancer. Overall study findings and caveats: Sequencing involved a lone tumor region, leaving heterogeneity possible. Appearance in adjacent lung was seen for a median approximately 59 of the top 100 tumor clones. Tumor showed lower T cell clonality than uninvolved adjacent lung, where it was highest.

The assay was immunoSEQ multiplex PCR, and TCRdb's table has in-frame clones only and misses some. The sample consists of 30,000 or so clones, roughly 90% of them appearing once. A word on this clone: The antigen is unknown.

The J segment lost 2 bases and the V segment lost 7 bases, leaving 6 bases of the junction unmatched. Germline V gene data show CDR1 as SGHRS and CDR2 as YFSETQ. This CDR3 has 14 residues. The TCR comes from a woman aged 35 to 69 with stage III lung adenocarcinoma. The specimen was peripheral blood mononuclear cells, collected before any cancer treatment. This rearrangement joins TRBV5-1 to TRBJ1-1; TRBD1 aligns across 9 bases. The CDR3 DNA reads TGCGCCAGCGCCCAGGGACAGGGAAACACTGAAGCTTTCTTT. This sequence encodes CASAQGQGNTEAFF.